The next 27 T cell receptor beta chains were all read from a single sample in a study of shared clonotypes between healthy human individuals. Sequencing used immunoSEQ multiplex PCR; TCRdb keeps in-frame clones, though not all of them. The sample has millions of clones, 90% to 95% seen once. The sequencing input was naive CD4+ T cells sorted from blood. Noted subset: CD45RA+ positively selected. The receptors derive from a man between 18 and 29 years old in good health.

This clone was counted a single time. Other DNA sequences from this sample encode an identical CDR3 as well. The chain recombines TRBV2 with TRBJ2-7; 12 bases align to TRBD2. With V trimmed by 6 bases and J by 2 bases, 2 bases remained unmatched. CDR3 length: 14 amino acids. Germline V lookup: CDR1 SNHLY, CDR2 FYNNEI. CDR3 sequence: CASRASGGAYEQYF. As DNA, the CDR3 is TGTGCCAGCAGAGCTAGCGGGGGGGCCTACGAGCAGTACTTC.

With regard to this clone: The sample has other DNA sequences that encode this CDR3 too. This sequence joins TRBV18 and TRBJ1-4, with unresolved D. Trimming removed 2 bases at V and 8 bases at J, with 9 bases between. Germline-derived CDR1 and CDR2 are KGHSH and LQKENI. This CDR3 contains 13 residues. DNA for the CDR3: TGTGCCAGCTCACCAGGGTTAGGAGAAAAACTGTTTTTT. It specifies CASSPGLGEKLFF.

The genes are TRBV7-2 and TRBJ2-7; 7 positions match TRBD2. From germline, CDR1 is SGHTA and CDR2 FQGNSA. V dropped 7 bases and J dropped 2; count of bases not matched to a gene: 11. The CDR3 totals 15 residues. DNA for the CDR3: TGTGCCAGCACCCGTGGGGCGGGAGACACCTACGAGCAGTACTTC. Its protein is CASTRGAGDTYEQYF.

The CDR3 spells CASSSSLRETQYF. Here the CDR3 DNA reads TGTGCCAGCAGCTCCTCCCTTAGGGAGACCCAGTACTTC. The chain is built from TRBV7-2 and TRBJ2-5; D is unresolved. V lost 4 bases and J lost 5, with 11 bases in between. This CDR3 spans 13 amino acids. Germline V lookup: CDR1 SGHTA, CDR2 FQGNSA.

In regard to this clone: A much more abundant neighbour one base away suggests this may be a read error. The CDR3 DNA reads as TGTGCCAGCAGCCCCAGTTCCTACGAGCAGTACTTC. Its translation is CASSPSSYEQYF. V and J are TRBV7-8 and TRBJ2-7; D is undetermined. From germline, CDR1 is SGHVS and CDR2 FQNEAQ. V was trimmed by 5 bases and J by 1 base, leaving 6 bases between them. The CDR3 sequence is 12 residues long.

This clone has only one observation. The chain recombines TRBV30 with TRBJ1-6; TRBD1 matches 10 bases. The CDR3 has 15 amino acids. From germline, CDR1 is GTSNPN and CDR2 SVGIG (reference sequence). After removal of 5 bases from V and 7 bases from J, the junction contained 8 bases not matched to a gene. The CDR3 DNA reads TGTGCCTGGTTTGCGCCGGGACAGGGGAATTCACCCCTCCACTTT. Protein sequence: CAWFAPGQGNSPLHF.

V usage is TRBV27 and J usage is TRBJ1-2, with D hard to call. V lost 7 bases, J lost 4 bases, and 22 bases lay in between. CDR1 and CDR2 from the germline V gene are MNHEY and SMNVEV (reference sequence). This CDR3 contains 16 residues. For the CDR3, the DNA is TGTGCCAGCACTGCCTCGTTTAGAAGGCTGTTCTATGGCTACACCTTC. It is translated as CASTASFRRLFYGYTF.

The J gene is TRBJ2-7, the V gene TRBV27; a weak D match, TRBD2 (6 bases). The CDR3 is 21 residues long. Trimming cost V 1 base and J 0 bases, with 28 bases left between them. Looked up from germline, CDR1 is MNHEY and CDR2 is SMNVEV (reference sequence). Here the CDR3 reads CASSLFSTGSTKDSGSYEQYF. CDR3 bases: TGTGCCAGCAGTTTATTCTCCACCGGGTCGACGAAAGATAGCGGCTCCTACGAGCAGTACTTC.

The chain employs TRBV6-6 and TRBJ2-7; 11 bases align to TRBD1. V gave up 5 bases and J gave up 7 bases; unmatched junction bases: 4. Germline loops: CDR1 MNHNY, CDR2 SVGAGI (reference sequence). This CDR3 spans 13 amino acids. The CDR3 reads CASSEGTGGEQYF. CDR3 sequence (DNA): TGTGCCAGCAGTGAGGGGACAGGGGGAGAGCAGTACTTC.

The chain carries TRBV18 and TRBJ2-7; TRBD1 aligns across 7 bases. V dropped 0 bases and J dropped 6; count of bases not matched to a gene: 5. The length of the CDR3 is 14 residues. Germline V gene data show CDR1 as KGHSH and CDR2 as LQKENI. CDR3 bases: TGTGCCAGCTCACCACCGTCGGCAGGGGGCGAGCAGTACTTC. This gives the protein CASSPPSAGGEQYF.

The chain couples TRBV29-1 to TRBJ2-7; D is uncertain. This CDR3 contains 12 residues. Germline V CDR1 and CDR2: SQVTM, ANQGSEA. The V and J ends lost 1 base and 3 bases respectively, with 7 bases between them. The CDR3 DNA follows: TGCAGCGTTGAAGTCATCGGCTACGAGCAGTACTTC. Protein product: CSVEVIGYEQYF.

This clone came up once. V and J are TRBV6-5 and TRBJ2-1; D is unresolved. The CDR3 extends over 15 amino acids. With 5 bases removed from V and 15 bases from J, the gap between germline ends came to 26 bases. CDR1 and CDR2 (germline): MNHEY, SVGAGI. The CDR3 protein is CASSPDSADPLKLFF. In nucleotides, the CDR3 is TGTGCCAGCAGTCCCGACTCCGCCGACCCCCTGAAATTGTTCTTC.

For this clone: With a much larger clone just one base away, this may be a read error. CDR3 sequence: CASSQQETQYF. The CDR3 coding sequence is TGTGCCAGCAGCCAACAAGAGACCCAGTACTTC. V is TRBV11-2 and J is TRBJ2-5; D is unresolved. The germline V gene encodes CDR1 SGHAT and CDR2 FQNNGV. Trimming took off 5 bases at V and 2 bases at J, with 3 bases between the two ends. The CDR3 loop spans 11 amino acids.

This clone was seen a single time. The rearrangement links TRBV11-2 to TRBJ1-1; a possible D gene is TRBD1 (5 bases). Trimming took 6 bases from V and 0 from J, leaving 17 bases between them. The germline CDR1 and CDR2 sequences are SGHAT and FQNNGV. The CDR3 has 16 residues. This CDR3 is CASREGALPMNTEAFF. The CDR3 coding sequence is TGTGCCAGCAGAGAAGGGGCATTACCAATGAACACTGAAGCTTTCTTT.

The rearrangement joins TRBV30 to TRBJ1-1, with TRBD1 as a possible D gene (5 bases). The CDR3 runs 12 residues. Germline CDR1 and CDR2: GTSNPN and SVGIG (reference sequence). Trimming pared 5 bases from V and 2 bases from J, leaving 9 bases between. CDR3: CAWQDSNTEAFF. CDR3 in DNA: TGTGCCTGGCAAGACAGTAACACTGAAGCTTTCTTT. Together with reference TRBV30 and TRBJ1-1, the CDR3 gives the full variable domain: SQTIHQWPATLVQPVGSPLSLECTVEGTSNPNLYWYRQAAGRGLQLLFYSVGIGQISSEVPQNLSASRPQDRQFILSSKKLLLSDSGFYLCAWQDSNTEAFFGQGTRLTVV.

The gene calls are TRBV14 and TRBJ1-2; D might be TRBD1 (6 bases). This CDR3 contains 14 residues. V was pared by 0 bases and J by 7 bases, with 12 bases between. The germline CDR1 and CDR2 sequences are SGHDN and FVKESK. CDR3 coding DNA: TGTGCCAGCAGCCAAGATCTGGGGGCCGGTGGCTACACCTTC. Its translation: CASSQDLGAGGYTF.

This clone was seen once. This sequence joins TRBV4-3 and TRBJ2-7; 10 positions agree with TRBD2. With 0 bases clipped from V and 6 bases from J, the junction kept 5 bases outside the gene matches. The germline V gene encodes CDR1 LGHNA and CDR2 YSLEER. The CDR3 runs 15 residues. CDR3 in amino acids: CASSQEYSGRGEQYF. The CDR3 DNA reads TGCGCCAGCAGCCAAGAATACAGCGGGAGGGGCGAGCAGTACTTC.

The chain joins TRBV30 to TRBJ2-7; the match to TRBD1 covers 9 bases. The length of the CDR3 is 12 residues. CDR1 and CDR2 (germline): GTSNPN, SVGIG (reference sequence). Trimming took 6 bases from V and 6 from J; bases not matched to a gene: 6. The DNA of the CDR3 is TGTGCCTGTGACAGGGGACAGGGCGAGCAGTACTTC. This translates into CACDRGQGEQYF.

The chain joins TRBV6-4 to TRBJ1-6; D call uncertain. The germline V and J ends were trimmed by 6 bases and 8 bases, with 17 bases remaining between them. CDR1 and CDR2 (germline): MRHNA, SNTAGT. The CDR3 sequence is 15 residues long. DNA for the CDR3: TGTGCCAGCAGAAACAGCGACAAGTATTATTCACCCCTCCACTTT. Encoded protein: CASRNSDKYYSPLHF.

The V gene is TRBV6-1, the J gene TRBJ2-1; TRBD1 might be the D (6 bases). With 6 bases removed from V and 3 bases from J, the gap between germline ends came to 12 bases. The CDR3 is made up of 14 amino acids. Germline V CDR1 and CDR2: MNHNS, SASEGT. In nucleotides, the CDR3 is TGTGCCAGCAGCTCCGGGACAATCTACAATGAGCAGTTCTTC. It specifies CASSSGTIYNEQFF.

The genes are TRBV5-4 and TRBJ2-3, with D possibly TRBD1 on 6 matching bases. Trimming removed 8 bases from V and 3 bases from J, with 13 bases in between. The CDR3 contains 13 residues. Germline lookup yields CDR1 SGHNT and CDR2 YYREEE (reference sequence). The CDR3 loop reads CASNIQGTDTQYF. For the CDR3, the DNA is TGTGCCAGTAACATACAGGGAACAGATACGCAGTATTTT. The complete variable domain, with remaining parts taken from reference TRBV5-4 and TRBJ2-3, reads ETGVTQSPTHLIKTRGQQVTLRCSSQSGHNTVSWYQQALGQGPQFIFQYYREEENGRGNFPPRFSGLQFPNYSSELNVNALELDDSALYLCASNIQGTDTQYFGPGTRLTVL.

To note about this clone: The same CDR3 can be traced to other DNA sequences in this sample. The chain joins TRBV10-3 to TRBJ2-5; 12 positions match TRBD1. The CDR3 contains 14 residues. Germline assignment: CDR1 ENHRY and CDR2 SYGVKD. Trimming removed 6 bases from V and 4 bases from J; junction bases left unmatched: 3. CDR3 sequence reads: CAISGTGGVETQYF. As DNA, the CDR3 is TGTGCCATCAGCGGGACAGGGGGCGTAGAGACCCAGTACTTC.

The chain combines TRBV9 with TRBJ2-1, with 12 positions matching TRBD2. This CDR3 is 16 amino acids long. The germline V gene encodes CDR1 SGDLS and CDR2 YYNGEE. V lost 1 base to trimming and J lost 7 bases; unmatched junction nucleotides: 6. CDR3 bases: TGTGCCAGCAGCGTAATGACTAGCGGGAGTGGTAATGAGCAGTTCTTC. Encoded protein: CASSVMTSGSGNEQFF.

V gene TRBV5-4 combines with J gene TRBJ2-2, with D perhaps TRBD1 or TRBD2 (5 bases each). This CDR3 has 16 amino acids. With 7 bases removed from V and 4 bases from J, the gap between germline ends came to 20 bases. Germline CDR1 is SGHNT and CDR2 is YYREEE (reference sequence). CDR3 sequence reads: CASGHRGQGITGELFF. For the CDR3, the DNA is TGTGCCAGCGGTCACCGAGGGCAGGGAATCACCGGGGAGCTGTTTTTT.

CDR3 sequence: CATSPTGADTQYF. DNA of the CDR3: TGTGCCACCAGTCCGACAGGGGCGGATACGCAGTATTTT. The rearrangement uses TRBV15 and TRBJ2-3; 8 bases map to TRBD1. Unmatched junction bases numbered 5, after V lost 6 bases and J lost 6 bases. CDR1 is LNHNV, CDR2 YYDKDF, per germline (reference sequence). CDR3 length: 13 amino acids. Full variable domain (rest looked up from reference TRBV15 and TRBJ2-3): DAMVIQNPRYQVTQFGKPVTLSCSQTLNHNVMYWYQQKSSQAPKLLFHYYDKDFNNEADTPDNFQSRRPNTSFCFLDIRSPGLGDTAMYLCATSPTGADTQYFGPGTRLTVL.

CDR3 DNA: TGTGCCAGCAGCTCGGGACAGGGGTACAATGAGCAGTTCTTC. This gives the protein CASSSGQGYNEQFF. The V gene is TRBV11-1, the J gene TRBJ2-1; 10 bases align to TRBD1. This CDR3 is built from 14 residues. Germline trimming cut 4 bases from V and 4 bases from J; bases unmatched to any gene: 1. Germline loops: CDR1 SGHAT, CDR2 FQDESV (reference sequence). Supplemented by reference TRBV11-1 and TRBJ2-1, the full variable domain reads EAEVAQSPRYKITEKSQAVAFWCDPISGHATLYWYRQILGQGPELLVQFQDESVVDDSQLPKDRFSAERLKGVDSTLKIQPAELGDSAMYLCASSSGQGYNEQFFGPGTRLTVL.

The rearrangement uses TRBV7-2 and TRBJ1-1, with 9 bases lining up with TRBD1. The CDR3 loop spans 14 amino acids. Germline CDR1 is SGHTA and CDR2 is FQGNSA. The junction had 3 bases not matched to a gene; V was cut back by 2 bases and J by 5 bases. CDR3 coding DNA: TGTGCCAGCAGCTTACAGGGACAGGGAACTGAAGCTTTCTTT. It specifies CASSLQGQGTEAFF.